One sample yielded the 24 T cell receptor beta chains listed below, sequenced in a study of T cell responses to AZD1222 COVID-19 vaccine. The protocol was immunoSEQ multiplex PCR, while the TCRdb copy is restricted to in-frame clones and leaves out a portion. The sample gives 98,000 or so clones, 86% of which show up once; less than 4% is in the top ten. The sequencing used peripheral blood, collected 28 days after the second dose of the MenACWY control vaccine. Source of these receptors: an adult who received the MenACWY meningococcal vaccine as a control.

The chain is built from TRBV7-3 and TRBJ2-1, with TRBD1 matching over 7 bases. The CDR3 covers 13 residues. V gave up 5 bases and J gave up 6 bases; unmatched junction bases: 4. Germline V lookup: CDR1 SGHTA, CDR2 FQGTGA. CDR3 bases: TGTGCCAGCAGCCCAGGGACAGTCAATGAGCAGTTCTTC. Its translation is CASSPGTVNEQFF.

This chain connects TRBV27 to TRBJ2-2; D possibly corresponds to TRBD2 (6 bases). V was shortened by 1 base and J by 0 bases, with 9 bases between the two germline ends. The CDR3 is 16 amino acids. Germline V gene data show CDR1 as MNHEY and CDR2 as SMNVEV (reference sequence). CDR3 in amino acids: CASSLFWGANTGELFF. The CDR3 coding sequence is TGTGCCAGCAGTTTATTTTGGGGGGCGAACACCGGGGAGCTGTTTTTT.

V and J are TRBV23-1 and TRBJ2-3; 8 bases match TRBD2. TRBV23-1 is noted as an ORF with a role that remains uncertain. The CDR3 is 17 residues long. V gave up 3 bases and J gave up 4 bases; unmatched junction bases: 12. This CDR3 reads CASSHPPSGGGSDTQYF. In DNA form, the CDR3 reads TGCGCCAGCAGTCATCCTCCCTCGGGCGGGGGGTCAGATACGCAGTATTTT.

The rearrangement links TRBV7-2 to TRBJ2-4; D remains ambiguous. The ends were cut back, 3 bases at V and 6 bases at J, with 9 bases in the middle. CDR3 length: 13 amino acids. CDR1 is SGHTA, CDR2 FQGNSA, per germline. The DNA for the CDR3 is TGTGCCAGCAGCTTGGGCAGTATAAACATTCAGTACTTC. Its translation: CASSLGSINIQYF.

The chain is built from TRBV14 and TRBJ2-5; TRBD1 aligns across 7 bases. The V gene end was trimmed by 0 bases and the J gene end by 2 bases; junction bases not matched to a gene: 6. The CDR3 totals 16 residues. The germline CDR1 and CDR2 sequences are SGHDN and FVKESK. The DNA for the CDR3 is TGTGCCAGCAGCCAAGATACCGAGACAGGGCAAGAGACCCAGTACTTC. Its protein is CASSQDTETGQETQYF.

This clone was seen once. Its ends do not fully match the called genes, so a read error is possible. The genes are TRBV2 and TRBJ1-3; TRBD1 matches 11 bases. From germline, CDR1 is SNHLY and CDR2 FYNNEI. The CDR3 spans 20 residues. CDR3 in amino acids: CVSSSRFRTGGTFSGNTIYF. In DNA, the CDR3 is TGTGTCAGCAGTTCCCGTTTCCGGACAGGGGGCACGTTCTCTGGAAACACCATATATTTT.

This clone was seen once. The rearrangement links TRBV27 to TRBJ1-2, with D hard to call. Per germline, CDR1 MNHEY and CDR2 SMNVEV (reference sequence). V gave up 2 bases and J gave up 1 base, with 17 bases separating them. The CDR3 runs to 17 residues. DNA of the CDR3: TGTGCCAGCAGTTTAAGGGAACGGGCACCAGATAACTATGGCTACACCTTC. Protein sequence: CASSLRERAPDNYGYTF.

J is TRBJ1-1 and V is TRBV19; possibly TRBD1 for D (6 bases). The CDR3 totals 16 residues. Germline CDR1 LNHDA, CDR2 SQIVND (reference sequence). With 6 bases removed from V and 6 bases from J, the gap between germline ends came to 23 bases. CDR3 in DNA: TGTGCCAGTAGCTCCATCCGGTGGACAGAAATCGCTGAAGCTTTCTTT. Translation: CASSSIRWTEIAEAFF.

This chain joins TRBV7-9 and TRBJ1-2; D unclear. Germline lookup yields CDR1 SEHNR and CDR2 FQNEAQ (reference sequence). This CDR3 region has 15 residues. V gave up 4 bases and J gave up 8 bases, with 20 bases separating them. CDR3 nucleotides: TGTGCCAGCAGCTCTCTCCCACAGTTTGCCTGGGGCTACACCTTC. It specifies CASSSLPQFAWGYTF.

The chain is built from TRBV9 and TRBJ2-1; 10 bases align to TRBD2. Germline loops: CDR1 SGDLS, CDR2 YYNGEE. V lost 4 bases and J lost 3; bases outside the gene matches: 10. This CDR3 spans 17 amino acids. The DNA for the CDR3 is TGTGCCAGCAGCCCTCGTCCCTCTAGCGGGGGCTACAATGAGCAGTTCTTC. It is translated as CASSPRPSSGGYNEQFF.

The gene calls are TRBV19 and TRBJ1-2, with TRBD1 matching 7 bases. After removal of 5 bases from V and 5 bases from J, the junction contained 5 bases not matched to a gene. The CDR3 has 13 residues. Germline values: CDR1 LNHDA, CDR2 SQIVND (reference sequence). The CDR3 sequence: CASSLMTGYGYTF. CDR3 nucleotides: TGTGCCAGTAGTCTAATGACAGGGTATGGCTACACCTTC.

In DNA form, the CDR3 reads TGTGCCAGCAGCTCCCAGGGCTACACTGAAGCTTTCTTT. The encoded protein is CASSSQGYTEAFF. This chain uses TRBV14 with TRBJ1-1, with a possible D match to TRBD1 (5 bases). The CDR3 sequence is 13 residues long. CDR1 SGHDN and CDR2 FVKESK come from the germline V gene. Trimming pared 5 bases from V and 3 bases from J, leaving 10 bases between. Full variable domain (missing parts from reference TRBV14 and TRBJ1-1): EAGVTQFPSHSVIEKGQTVTLRCDPISGHDNLYWYRRVMGKEIKFLLHFVKESKQDESGMPNNRFLAERTGGTYSTLKVQPAELEDSGVYFCASSSQGYTEAFFGQGTRLTVV.

The gene calls are TRBV5-1 and TRBJ1-2, with D perhaps matching TRBD1 (5 bases). CDR3 size: 15 residues. Germline loops: CDR1 SGHRS, CDR2 YFSETQ. Trimming shortened V by 1 base and J by 2 bases, and 12 bases separated the two germline ends. This CDR3 is CASSLSPRDNYGYTF. CDR3 sequence (DNA): TGCGCCAGCAGCTTGTCGCCGCGGGACAACTATGGCTACACCTTC. Full variable domain (outside the CDR3, taken from reference TRBV5-1 and TRBJ1-2): KAGVTQTPRYLIKTRGQQVTLSCSPISGHRSVSWYQQTPGQGLQFLFEYFSETQRNKGNFPGRFSGRQFSNSRSEMNVSTLELGDSALYLCASSLSPRDNYGYTFGSGTRLTVV.

This chain uses TRBV7-3 with TRBJ1-1; TRBD1 is a possible D gene (5 bases). The germline V gene has CDR1 SGHTA and CDR2 FQGTGA. The CDR3 contains 13 residues. V was cut by 5 bases and J by 3 bases, with 10 bases left in between. As DNA, the CDR3 is TGTGCCAGCAGCCGCGACAGTCACACTGAAGCTTTCTTT. This codes for CASSRDSHTEAFF.

The J gene is TRBJ1-2, the V gene TRBV7-9; D is unresolved. Germline V gives CDR1 SEHNR, CDR2 FQNEAQ (reference sequence). Trimming took 1 base from V and 8 from J, leaving 14 bases between them. The CDR3 is 14 amino acids. In DNA form, the CDR3 reads TGTGCCAGCAGCTTAGTCGGCCAATCGGGAGGCTACACCTTC. As protein: CASSLVGQSGGYTF.

This chain joins TRBV7-2 and TRBJ1-5; tentatively, D is TRBD1 (5 bases). The CDR3 is 17 amino acids. Deletions cut 1 base from V and 4 bases from J, with 17 bases between. The germline gives CDR1 SGHTA, CDR2 FQGNSA. Here the CDR3 reads CASSLVWGSVTNQPQHF. DNA of the CDR3: TGTGCCAGCAGCTTAGTGTGGGGCTCTGTCACAAATCAGCCCCAGCATTTT.

To note about this clone: Other DNA sequences of this sample code for an identical CDR3. The chain combines TRBV18 with TRBJ2-7, with 8 bases matching TRBD1. The germline CDR1 and CDR2 sequences are KGHSH and LQKENI. The V gene end was trimmed by 6 bases and the J gene end by 1 base; junction bases not matched to a gene: 5. This CDR3 spans 14 amino acids. This CDR3 reads CASSPGQGSYEQYF. The CDR3 nucleotides are TGTGCCAGCTCCCCAGGACAGGGATCCTACGAGCAGTACTTC.

The chain uses TRBV12-3 or TRBV12-4 and TRBJ1-1, with a weak D call TRBD1 (6 bases). Trimming took 6 bases from V and 1 from J, leaving 9 bases between them. There are 13 residues in the CDR3. DNA for the CDR3: TGTGCCAGCAGATTGACAGGGAACACTGAAGCTTTCTTT. It encodes CASRLTGNTEAFF.

This chain links TRBV29-1 with TRBJ2-3; D remains ambiguous. Deletions cut 5 bases from V and 3 bases from J, with 6 bases between. The CDR3 consists of 11 residues. CDR1 is SQVTM and CDR2 is ANQGSEA in the germline V gene. Here the CDR3 reads CSVPTTDTQYF. The CDR3 region has the DNA TGCAGCGTTCCGACGACAGATACGCAGTATTTT.

V gene TRBV6-4 combines with J gene TRBJ1-2; TRBD1 aligns across 7 bases. This CDR3 has 13 amino acids. With V trimmed by 3 bases and J by 2 bases, 0 bases remained unmatched. CDR1 is MRHNA and CDR2 is SNTAGT in the germline V gene. The CDR3 DNA sequence: TGTGCCAGCAGTGAGACAGGGAACTATGGCTACACCTTC. Translating gives CASSETGNYGYTF.

The chain carries TRBV7-2 and TRBJ2-7; 10 bases align to TRBD2. J lost 4 bases, V lost 5 bases, and 8 bases had no gene match. Germline CDR1 and CDR2: SGHTA and FQGNSA. The CDR3 is 15 amino acids. The CDR3 nucleotides read TGTGCCAGCAGCCCTAGCGGGGGTGGGTTTTACGAGCAGTACTTC. Its translation is CASSPSGGGFYEQYF.

This rearrangement joins TRBV11-2 to TRBJ2-3, with D unclear. The V end was cut by 1 base, the J end by 4 bases, with 6 bases between. CDR3 length: 13 residues. Germline values: CDR1 SGHAT, CDR2 FQNNGV. The CDR3 DNA sequence: TGTGCCAGCAGCTTAGGTGGGGCAGATACGCAGTATTTT. Translation: CASSLGGADTQYF.

The CDR3 loop is CASSRPGTGEQPQHF. DNA for the CDR3: TGTGCCAGCAGTCGTCCCGGGACAGGGGAACAGCCCCAGCATTTT. This rearrangement joins TRBV6-2 or TRBV6-3 to TRBJ1-5; 10 bases fit TRBD1. Germline CDR1 reads MNHEY; CDR2 reads SVGEGT. This CDR3 comprises 15 residues. Trimming cost V 5 bases and J 7 bases; bases outside gene matches: 8.

This clone turned up a few times. The J gene is TRBJ2-7, the V gene TRBV7-2; D is unresolved. The CDR3 is 13 residues long. Per the germline V gene, CDR1 is SGHTA and CDR2 is FQGNSA. V shed 4 bases and J shed 0 bases, with 7 bases lying between them. The CDR3 nucleotides read TGTGCCAGCAGCTCCCTTAACTCCTACGAGCAGTACTTC. This translates into CASSSLNSYEQYF.